This T cell receptor beta chain was sequenced during a study of CXCR3-negative and CXCR3-positive naive CD8 T cells. Whole-study findings and limits: Whereas both naive subsets had comparably high diversity, memory CD8+ cells had much lower diversity. Surface CD5 matched across naive subsets, and TRB CDR3 properties served to infer TCR strength. The study found that naive CXCR3-negative and CXCR3-positive cells shared TRBV-TRBJ usage, while memory cells differed. Hydrophobicity was higher for TRB CDR3s found in CXCR3-positive naive cells than in CXCR3-negative naive cells.

The CDR3 is made up of 17 amino acids. CDR1 and CDR2 (germline): MGHDK, SYGVNS. Turning to this clonotype: The antigen remains undetermined.

Carrying UMI labels, the TRB cDNA libraries were prepared through 5' RACE. TCRdb reprocessed the 5' RACE reads and reports one entry per CDR3 protein, with no DNA. The record lists over 35,000 distinct CDR3 sequences, of which the ten most abundant hold approximately 2.5%. This chain uses TRBV25-1 with TRBJ2-2; the D call of TRBD2 rests on TCRdb alone, since no DNA is present to check it. This receptor was taken from a human donor in good health. Some clones in this sample may be carry-over from other donors' samples. The sample comprised naive CXCR3- CD8+ T cells from blood. Indicated subset: CD45RO-CCR7+CD27+CD95- naive CD8+ T cells lacking CXCR3 (TNR3-). The CDR3 protein is CASSESGRAWDTGELFF.